This is a list of T cell receptor beta chains from one sample in a study of T-cell memory formation after mild COVID-19. One entry per CDR3 protein results from TCRdb running MiXCR on the 5' RACE reads. The sample holds approximately 480,000 distinct CDR3 sequences, about 20% seen once. Sequencing input: PBMCs or a T cell subset sorted from them (not recorded which). These receptors all come from an adult woman who had mild COVID-19 (a few samples of this study predate the infection). Cell type and time point are not known. CDR3s include the opening cysteine and the closing phenylalanine or tryptophan. The D gene is left open where the match is weak. Clone size is stated in some rows and not others, as once, few, many or a class when expanded.

.,few,TRBJ2-3,TRBV4-2,CASSQEFTGEVTDTQYF,TGTGCCAGCAGCCAAGAATTTACGGGAGAGGTTACAGATACGCAGTATTTT
.,few,TRBJ2-5,TRBV5-1,CASSRPQGTQETQYF,TGCGCCAGCAGCCGACCACAGGGAACTCAAGAGACCCAGTACTTC
.,.,TRBJ2-7,TRBV5-1,CASSFLSGNEQYF,TGCGCCAGCAGCTTCCTGTCGGGAAACGAGCAGTACTTC
TRBD2,.,TRBJ2-7,TRBV7-6,CASSPVRTSGSSYEQYF,TGTGCCAGCAGCCCGGTCCGGACTAGCGGGAGCTCCTACGAGCAGTACTTC
.,.,TRBJ2-7,TRBV5-1,CASSLDGHGEQYF,TGCGCCAGCAGCTTGGATGGGCACGGCGAGCAGTACTTC
TRBD2,.,TRBJ2-3,TRBV12-3/TRBV12-4,CASSLRAGRDTQYF,TGTGCCAGCAGTTTGAGAGCGGGAAGAGATACGCAGTATTTT
.,many,TRBJ2-7,TRBV18,CASSPSGNEQYF,TGTGCCAGCTCACCCTCCGGGAACGAGCAGTACTTC
.,.,TRBJ2-1,TRBV3-1,CASSLRGVGNEQFF,TGTGCCAGCAGCCTCAGAGGCGTTGGGAATGAGCAGTTCTTC
TRBD1,.,TRBJ2-7,TRBV29-1,CSVGGRQGVHEQYF,TGCAGCGTTGGAGGTCGTCAGGGGGTCCACGAGCAGTACTTC
.,.,TRBJ2-2,TRBV29-1,CSVSGRTGELFF,TGCAGCGTAAGCGGAAGGACCGGGGAGCTGTTTTTT
.,few,TRBJ2-3,TRBV24-1,CATSDPIPDTQYF,TGTGCCACCAGTGATCCTATTCCAGATACGCAGTATTTT
.,few,TRBJ2-5,TRBV5-1,CASSPSGPQETQYF,TGCGCCAGCAGCCCCTCCGGACCTCAAGAGACCCAGTACTTC
.,.,TRBJ1-2,TRBV24-1,CATSDNTGARGAYGYTF,TGTGCCACCAGTGACAACACCGGGGCAAGAGGGGCCTATGGCTACACCTTC
TRBD2,.,TRBJ2-1,TRBV20-1,CSARPPSGEIRGEQFF,TGCAGTGCTAGACCCCCTAGCGGGGAGATCCGAGGAGAGCAGTTCTTC
.,.,TRBJ2-7,TRBV6-7,CASSYHTVYEQYF,TGTGCCAGCAGTTACCACACAGTCTACGAGCAGTACTTC
TRBD2,few,TRBJ2-1,TRBV29-1,CSVDGGRPSYNEQFF,TGCAGCGTTGACGGCGGGAGGCCTTCCTACAATGAGCAGTTCTTC
.,few,TRBJ1-2,TRBV20-1,CSASYRPPYLGYTF,TGCAGTGCTAGCTACAGACCACCCTATCTGGGCTACACCTTC
.,.,TRBJ1-5,TRBV18,CASSPLPGGQPQHF,TGTGCCAGCTCACCACTACCGGGAGGGCAGCCCCAGCATTTT
TRBD2,.,TRBJ2-7,TRBV30,CAWRLAGGPYEQYF,TGTGCCTGGAGACTAGCGGGAGGCCCCTACGAGCAGTACTTC
TRBD1,few,TRBJ1-1,TRBV5-1,CASSSTGLDTEAFF,TGCGCCAGCAGCTCGACAGGGTTAGACACTGAAGCTTTCTTT
.,many,TRBJ2-7,TRBV27,CASSSGGSYEQYF,TGTGCCAGTAGTTCCGGAGGTTCCTACGAGCAGTACTTC
TRBD2,.,TRBJ2-1,TRBV5-6,CASSLPPLAVSYNEQFF,TGTGCCAGCAGCTTGCCCCCCCTAGCGGTCTCCTACAATGAGCAGTTCTTC
.,.,TRBJ2-7,TRBV5-6,CASSPHRDVQYF,TGTGCCAGCAGCCCCCACAGGGATGTGCAGTACTTC
.,few,TRBJ2-3,TRBV7-9,CASSLPSDSTDTQYF,TGTGCCAGCAGCTTACCAAGTGATAGCACAGATACGCAGTATTTT
.,few,TRBJ1-1,TRBV9,CASSAGQLMNTEAFF,TGTGCCAGCAGCGCAGGACAGCTCATGAACACTGAAGCTTTCTTT
TRBD2,many,TRBJ2-2,TRBV4-2,CASSYRLAGGTGELFF,TGTGCCAGCAGCTACCGACTAGCGGGAGGAACCGGGGAGCTGTTTTTT
.,.,TRBJ2-4,TRBV27,CASSLNRGLNIQYF,TGTGCCAGCAGTTTAAATAGAGGGTTAAACATTCAGTACTTC
.,few,TRBJ1-1,TRBV5-1,CASSLLGRPMNTEAFF,TGCGCCAGCAGCTTGCTGGGACGGCCGATGAACACTGAAGCTTTCTTT
TRBD2,many,TRBJ2-5,TRBV12-3/TRBV12-4,CASSWGLAGVQETQYF,TGTGCCAGCAGTTGGGGGCTAGCGGGGGTGCAAGAGACCCAGTACTTC
.,.,TRBJ2-1,TRBV7-3,CASSLSRAGGAEQFF,TGTGCCAGCAGCTTAAGCAGGGCCGGAGGAGCTGAGCAGTTCTTC
.,few,TRBJ2-1,TRBV5-5,CASSLAWEPSYNEQFF,TGTGCCAGCAGCTTGGCCTGGGAACCCTCCTACAATGAGCAGTTCTTC
TRBD2,.,TRBJ2-3,TRBV9,CASSVEGAGAATDTQYF,TGTGCCAGCAGCGTAGAGGGAGCGGGAGCGGCAACAGATACGCAGTATTTT
.,few,TRBJ1-1,TRBV30,CACKSVNTEAFF,TGTGCCTGTAAGTCCGTGAACACTGAAGCTTTCTTT
TRBD2,few,TRBJ2-1,TRBV7-9,CASSQSVGGNEQFF,TGTGCCAGCAGCCAGAGCGTGGGAGGGAATGAGCAGTTCTTC
.,few,TRBJ2-1,TRBV14,CASSQGLGNIYNEQFF,TGTGCCAGCAGCCAAGGACTAGGAAATATCTACAATGAGCAGTTCTTC
TRBD1,.,TRBJ2-1,TRBV2,CARNLGTGRVVGYNEQFF,TGTGCCAGGAATCTCGGGACAGGACGGGTTGTGGGTTACAATGAGCAGTTCTTC
TRBD2,.,TRBJ2-7,TRBV6-2/TRBV6-3,CASSHGGLALYEQYF,TGTGCCAGCAGTCACGGAGGACTAGCGCTGTACGAGCAGTACTTC
TRBD1,few,TRBJ2-5,TRBV11-1,CASSYRGRSEETQYF,TGTGCCAGCAGCTACAGGGGACGCTCGGAAGAGACCCAGTACTTC
.,many,TRBJ2-7,TRBV5-1,CCPNLHQAYEQYF,TGCTGCCCAAACCTCCACCAAGCCTACGAGCAGTACTTC
TRBD1,few,TRBJ2-1,TRBV4-2,CASSQETGGDEQFF,TGTGCCAGCAGCCAAGAAACAGGGGGTGATGAGCAGTTCTTC
.,many,TRBJ1-1,TRBV12-3/TRBV12-4,CASSPTRGRTEAFF,TGTGCCAGCAGTCCCACCCGGGGCCGTACTGAAGCTTTCTTT
TRBD2,.,TRBJ2-1,TRBV5-6,CASSLFDRGGQFF,TGTGCCAGCAGCCTCTTCGATCGCGGGGGGCAGTTCTTC
TRBD2,few,TRBJ2-5,TRBV7-6,CASSLERPSGGETQYF,TGTGCCAGCAGCTTAGAGAGGCCTAGCGGGGGTGAGACCCAGTACTTC
.,.,TRBJ1-2,TRBV2,CASSRQETYGYTF,TGTGCCAGCAGCCGACAGGAGACCTATGGCTACACCTTC
TRBD2,few,TRBJ2-1,TRBV18,CASSPSPASGRNNEQFF,TGTGCCAGCTCACCATCCCCCGCTAGCGGGCGGAACAATGAGCAGTTCTTC
TRBD1,.,TRBJ2-4,TRBV19,CASSLPGTGGVAKNIQYF,TGTGCCAGTAGTCTCCCCGGGACAGGGGGCGTAGCCAAAAACATTCAGTACTTC
TRBD2,few,TRBJ2-2,TRBV6-4,CASSPGTSHTGELFF,TGTGCCAGCAGTCCCGGGACTAGTCACACCGGGGAGCTGTTTTTT
.,few,TRBJ1-2,TRBV4-3,CASSQDVSRGYGYTF,TGCGCCAGCAGCCAAGATGTGTCCAGGGGATATGGCTACACCTTC
.,.,TRBJ1-1,TRBV12-3/TRBV12-4,CASSLRAMNTEAFF,TGTGCCAGCAGTTTAAGGGCGATGAACACTGAAGCTTTCTTT
.,.,TRBJ2-1,TRBV18,CASSPTEIRNEQFF,TGTGCCAGCTCACCGACGGAGATTCGCAATGAGCAGTTCTTC
.,.,TRBJ1-2,TRBV9,CASSPKNNLQYGYTF,TGTGCCAGCAGCCCAAAGAACAACCTACAGTATGGCTACACCTTC
.,.,TRBJ1-4,TRBV7-8,CASSPKRDPNEKLFF,TGTGCCAGCAGCCCAAAGAGAGACCCTAATGAAAAACTGTTTTTT
TRBD1,.,TRBJ2-7,TRBV5-5,CASSFYRGSYEQYF,TGTGCCAGCAGCTTTTACAGGGGTTCCTACGAGCAGTACTTC